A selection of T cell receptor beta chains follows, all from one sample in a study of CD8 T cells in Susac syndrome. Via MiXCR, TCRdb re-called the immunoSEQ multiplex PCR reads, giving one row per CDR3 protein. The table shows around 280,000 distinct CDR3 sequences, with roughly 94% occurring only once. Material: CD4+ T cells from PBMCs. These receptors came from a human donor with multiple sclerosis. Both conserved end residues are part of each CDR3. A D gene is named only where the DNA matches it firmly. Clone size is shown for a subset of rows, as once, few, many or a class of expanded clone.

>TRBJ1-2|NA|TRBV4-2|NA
CASSNRTGSNYGYTF
TGTGCCAGCAGCAACCGGACCGGGTCTAACTATGGCTACACCTTC
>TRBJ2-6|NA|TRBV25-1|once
CASGTTGTDNVLTF
TGTGCCAGCGGAACGACCGGGACCGACAACGTCCTGACTTTC
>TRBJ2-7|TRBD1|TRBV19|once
CASSIGGQGGYEQYF
TGTGCCAGTAGTATAGGGGGACAGGGGGGTTACGAGCAGTACTTC
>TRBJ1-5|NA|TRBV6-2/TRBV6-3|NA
CASSYSPARTNQPQHF
TGTGCCAGCAGTTACTCGCCTGCCCGGACCAATCAGCCCCAGCATTTT
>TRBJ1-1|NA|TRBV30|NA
CAWSLSLRGTEAFF
TGTGCCTGGAGTCTCTCCCTTCGGGGCACTGAAGCTTTCTTT
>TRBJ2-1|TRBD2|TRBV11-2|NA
CASSSLRLAGEQFF
TGTGCCAGCAGCTCTCTCCGTCTAGCGGGTGAGCAGTTCTTC
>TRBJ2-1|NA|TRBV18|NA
CASSPGDNEQFF
TGTGCCAGCTCACCTGGTGACAATGAGCAGTTCTTC
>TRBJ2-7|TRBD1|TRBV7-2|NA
CASSLAGRGRALHF
TGTGCCAGCAGCTTAGCCGGCAGGGGGCGCGCGCTCCACTTC
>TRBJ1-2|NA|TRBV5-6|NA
CASSFLDLRDYGYTF
TGTGCCAGCAGCTTCCTGGACCTCCGGGACTATGGCTACACCTTC
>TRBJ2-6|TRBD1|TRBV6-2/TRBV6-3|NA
CASSVNLGQGNAMASNVLTF
TGTGCCAGCAGTGTTAATCTTGGACAGGGGAACGCAATGGCGTCCAACGTCCTGACTTTC
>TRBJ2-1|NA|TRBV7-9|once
CASSLMTSIDEQFF
TGTGCCAGCAGCTTGATGACTTCCATCGATGAGCAGTTCTTC
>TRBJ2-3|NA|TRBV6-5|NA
CASSYSTTLGGATDTQYF
TGTGCCAGCAGTTACTCCACCACTTTGGGGGGGGCTACAGATACGCAGTATTTT
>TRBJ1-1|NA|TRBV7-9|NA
CASSLLGFEAFF
TGTGCCAGCAGCTTATTGGGCTTTGAAGCTTTCTTT
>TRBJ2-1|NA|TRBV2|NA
CASSASGDLSYNEQFF
TGTGCCAGCAGCGCCTCAGGGGACCTCTCCTACAATGAGCAGTTCTTC
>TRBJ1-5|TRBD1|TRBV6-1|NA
CASSVTGTGVQPQHF
TGTGCCAGCAGTGTAACCGGGACAGGGGTCCAGCCCCAGCATTTT
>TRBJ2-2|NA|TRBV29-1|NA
CSVGLSRGLSKTGELFF
TGCAGCGTTGGATTATCTCGGGGCTTGTCTAAGACCGGGGAGCTGTTTTTT
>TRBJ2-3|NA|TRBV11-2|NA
CASSLAGESADTQYF
TGTGCCAGCAGCTTAGCGGGGGAGAGCGCAGATACGCAGTATTTT
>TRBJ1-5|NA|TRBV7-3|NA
CASSFPLGGDSLHQPQHF
TGTGCCAGCAGCTTCCCCCTCGGGGGGGATTCTTTGCATCAGCCCCAGCATTTT
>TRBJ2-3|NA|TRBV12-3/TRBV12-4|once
CASSLGLGKGPTFTDTQYF
TGTGCCAGCAGTTTAGGCCTGGGCAAAGGTCCTACCTTCACAGATACGCAGTATTTT
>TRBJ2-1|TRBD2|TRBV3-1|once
CASSQDTTSGGEQFF
TGTGCCAGCAGCCAAGATACAACTAGCGGGGGAGAGCAGTTCTTC
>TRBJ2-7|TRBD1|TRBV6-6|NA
CASSRRTGTSYEQYF
TGTGCCAGCAGTCGGCGGACAGGGACGTCCTACGAGCAGTACTTC
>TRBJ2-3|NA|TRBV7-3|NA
CASSLYQRGTDTQYF
TGTGCCAGCAGCTTATACCAGCGGGGCACAGATACGCAGTATTTT
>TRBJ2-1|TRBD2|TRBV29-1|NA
CSVTGLASYNEQFF
TGCAGCGTCACCGGACTAGCCTCCTACAATGAGCAGTTCTTC
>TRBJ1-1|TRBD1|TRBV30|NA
CAREGQGRTEAFF
TGTGCGCGAGAGGGACAGGGAAGAACTGAAGCTTTCTTT
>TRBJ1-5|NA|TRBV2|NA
CASSEAYSSDASNQPQHF
TGTGCCAGCAGTGAAGCGTACAGCTCAGATGCTAGCAATCAGCCCCAGCATTTT
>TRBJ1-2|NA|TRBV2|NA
CASSENREFYGYTF
TGTGCCAGCAGTGAAAACAGAGAGTTCTATGGCTACACCTTC
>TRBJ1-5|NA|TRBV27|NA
CASSFGAGPQHF
TGTGCCAGCAGTTTTGGGGCGGGGCCCCAGCATTTT
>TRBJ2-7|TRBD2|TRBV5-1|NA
CASSPGEGGTYEQYF
TGCGCCAGCAGCCCGGGGGAGGGTGGAACCTACGAGCAGTACTTC
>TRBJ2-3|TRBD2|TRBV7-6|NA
CASSRPRRGGSEGTDTQYF
TGTGCCAGCAGCCGACCCCGTCGGGGCGGGAGCGAAGGAACAGATACGCAGTATTTT
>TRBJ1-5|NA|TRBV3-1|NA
CASSQAVSNQPQHF
TGTGCCAGCAGCCAAGCGGTTAGCAATCAGCCCCAGCATTTT
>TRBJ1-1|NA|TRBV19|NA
CASSIDPISTGNTEAFF
TGTGCCAGTAGTATAGATCCGATTAGTACAGGGAACACTGAAGCTTTCTTT
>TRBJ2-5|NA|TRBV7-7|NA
CASSLVGVSETQYF
TGTGCTAGCAGCTTAGTCGGGGTTTCGGAGACCCAGTACTTC
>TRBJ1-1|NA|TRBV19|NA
CASSIAAPTVGLGTEAFF
TGTGCCAGTAGTATTGCCGCCCCGACGGTAGGGTTAGGCACTGAAGCTTTCTTT
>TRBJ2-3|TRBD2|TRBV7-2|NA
CASSPQAGSTDTQYF
TGTGCCAGCAGCCCACAAGCGGGGAGCACAGATACGCAGTATTTT
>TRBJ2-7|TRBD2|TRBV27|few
CASSRIAGGPYEQYF
TGTGCCAGCAGTAGAATAGCGGGAGGGCCATACGAGCAGTACTTC
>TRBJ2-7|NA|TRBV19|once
CASSIRGRGREQYF
TGTGCCAGTAGTATTCGGGGGCGCGGACGCGAGCAGTACTTC
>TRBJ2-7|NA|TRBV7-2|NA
CASSPQGGPSYEQYF
TGTGCCAGCAGCCCGCAGGGGGGCCCTTCTTACGAGCAGTACTTC
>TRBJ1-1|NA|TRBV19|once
CASKQFGTVKGSTEAFF
TGTGCCAGTAAACAGTTCGGAACAGTCAAAGGGAGCACTGAAGCTTTCTTT
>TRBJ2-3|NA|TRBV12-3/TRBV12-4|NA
CASAGGRTDTQYF
TGTGCCAGCGCCGGGGGTCGAACAGATACGCAGTATTTT
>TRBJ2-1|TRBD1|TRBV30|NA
CAWSPGQGAVDEQFF
TGTGCCTGGAGTCCCGGACAGGGGGCGGTCGATGAGCAGTTCTTC
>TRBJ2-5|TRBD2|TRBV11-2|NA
CASSRTSGRQETQYF
TGTGCCAGCAGCCGGACTAGCGGGCGCCAAGAGACCCAGTACTTC
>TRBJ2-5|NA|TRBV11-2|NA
CASSLEGTETQYF
TGTGCCAGCAGCTTAGAGGGCACCGAGACCCAGTACTTC
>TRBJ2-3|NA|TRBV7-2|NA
CASSSRWADTQYF
TGTGCCAGCAGCTCCAGATGGGCAGATACGCAGTATTTT
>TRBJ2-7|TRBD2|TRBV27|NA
CASSFQLAGPYEQYF
TGTGCCAGCAGTTTCCAACTAGCGGGACCCTACGAGCAGTACTTC
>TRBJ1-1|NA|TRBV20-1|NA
CSAREGANTEAFF
TGCAGTGCTAGAGAGGGGGCCAACACTGAAGCTTTCTTT
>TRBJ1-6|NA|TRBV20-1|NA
CSARPGTRGNSPLHF
TGCAGTGCTAGGCCGGGGACACGTGGGAATTCACCCCTCCACTTT
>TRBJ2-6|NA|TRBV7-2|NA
CASESSGANVLTF
TGTGCCAGCGAGAGCTCTGGGGCCAACGTCCTGACTTTC
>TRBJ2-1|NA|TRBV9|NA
CASSVDREKYNEQFF
TGTGCCAGCAGCGTAGACAGGGAGAAATACAATGAGCAGTTCTTC